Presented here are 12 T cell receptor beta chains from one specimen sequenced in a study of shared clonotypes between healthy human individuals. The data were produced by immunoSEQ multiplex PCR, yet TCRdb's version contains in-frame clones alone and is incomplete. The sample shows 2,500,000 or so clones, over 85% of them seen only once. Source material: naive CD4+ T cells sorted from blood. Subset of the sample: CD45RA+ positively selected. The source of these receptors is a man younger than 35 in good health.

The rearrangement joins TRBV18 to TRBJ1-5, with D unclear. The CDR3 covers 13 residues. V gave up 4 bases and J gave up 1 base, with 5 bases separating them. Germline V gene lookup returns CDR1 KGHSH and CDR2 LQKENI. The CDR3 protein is CASSRLSNQPQHF. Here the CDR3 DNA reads TGTGCCAGCTCACGGCTAAGCAATCAGCCCCAGCATTTT.

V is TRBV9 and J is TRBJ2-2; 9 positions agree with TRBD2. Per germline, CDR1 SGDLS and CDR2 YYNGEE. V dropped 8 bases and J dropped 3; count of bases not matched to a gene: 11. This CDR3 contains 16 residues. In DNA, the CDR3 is TGTGCCAGTGCGGGAGGGCTAGCGGGGTACACCGGGGAGCTGTTTTTT. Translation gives CASAGGLAGYTGELFF.

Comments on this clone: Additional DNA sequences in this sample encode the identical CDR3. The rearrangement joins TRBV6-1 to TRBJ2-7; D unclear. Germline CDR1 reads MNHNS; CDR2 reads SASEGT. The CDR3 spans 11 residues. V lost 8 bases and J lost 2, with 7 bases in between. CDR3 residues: CASSGAYEQYF. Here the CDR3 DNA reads TGTGCCAGCTCTGGGGCCTACGAGCAGTACTTC.

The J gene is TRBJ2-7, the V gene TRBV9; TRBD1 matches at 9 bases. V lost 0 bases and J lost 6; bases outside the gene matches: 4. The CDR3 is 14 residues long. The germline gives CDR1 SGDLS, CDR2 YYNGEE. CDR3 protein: CASSVAGTGSEQYF. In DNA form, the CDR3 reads TGTGCCAGCAGCGTAGCAGGGACAGGGAGCGAGCAGTACTTC.

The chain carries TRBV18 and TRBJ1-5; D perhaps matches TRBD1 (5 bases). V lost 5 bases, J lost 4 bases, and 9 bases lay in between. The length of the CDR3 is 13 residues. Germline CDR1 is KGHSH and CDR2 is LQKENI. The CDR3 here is CASSVQENQPQHF. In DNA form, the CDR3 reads TGTGCCAGCTCAGTACAGGAGAATCAGCCCCAGCATTTT.

CDR3 residues: CASSSAGYYGYTF. In DNA, the CDR3 is TGTGCCAGCAGCTCCGCGGGGTACTATGGCTACACCTTC. The chain employs TRBV7-3 and TRBJ1-2; D is ambiguous. The CDR3 extends over 13 amino acids. V lost 4 bases and J lost 3, with 9 bases in between. The germline V gene has CDR1 SGHTA and CDR2 FQGTGA.

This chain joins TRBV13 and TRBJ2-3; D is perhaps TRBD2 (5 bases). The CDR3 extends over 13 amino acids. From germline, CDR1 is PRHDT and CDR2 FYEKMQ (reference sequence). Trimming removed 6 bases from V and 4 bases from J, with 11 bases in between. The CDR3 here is CASRPRGPDTQYF. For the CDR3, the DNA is TGTGCCAGCAGACCCCGGGGTCCAGATACGCAGTATTTT.

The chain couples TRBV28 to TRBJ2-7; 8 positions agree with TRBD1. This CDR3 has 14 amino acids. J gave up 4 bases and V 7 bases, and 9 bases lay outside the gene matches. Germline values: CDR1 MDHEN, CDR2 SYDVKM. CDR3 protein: CASTAGGGVYEQYF. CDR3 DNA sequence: TGTGCCAGCACCGCAGGGGGCGGAGTATACGAGCAGTACTTC. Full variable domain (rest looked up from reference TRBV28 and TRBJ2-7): DVKVTQSSRYLVKRTGEKVFLECVQDMDHENMFWYRQDPGLGLRLIYFSYDVKMKEKGDIPEGYSVSREKKERFSLILESASTNQTSMYLCASTAGGGVYEQYFGPGTRLTVT.

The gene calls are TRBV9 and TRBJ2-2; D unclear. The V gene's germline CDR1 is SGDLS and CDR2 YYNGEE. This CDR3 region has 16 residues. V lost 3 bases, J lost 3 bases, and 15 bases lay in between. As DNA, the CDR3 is TGTGCCAGCAGCGCAAGACTTCTACGGGACACCGGGGAGCTGTTTTTT. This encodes CASSARLLRDTGELFF.

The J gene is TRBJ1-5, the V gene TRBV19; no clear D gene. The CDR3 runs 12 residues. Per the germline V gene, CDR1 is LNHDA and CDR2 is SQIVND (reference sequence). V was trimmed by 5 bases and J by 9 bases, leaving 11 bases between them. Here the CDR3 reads CASSQPDGPQHF. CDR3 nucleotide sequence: TGTGCCAGTAGTCAGCCCGATGGGCCCCAGCATTTT.

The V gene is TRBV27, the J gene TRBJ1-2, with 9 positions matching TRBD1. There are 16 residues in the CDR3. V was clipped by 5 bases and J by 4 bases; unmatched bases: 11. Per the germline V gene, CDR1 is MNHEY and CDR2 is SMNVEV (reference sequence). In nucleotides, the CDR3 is TGTGCCAGCAGTACTACTTCCGGGACAGGGCTCTATGGCTACACCTTC. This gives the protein CASSTTSGTGLYGYTF.

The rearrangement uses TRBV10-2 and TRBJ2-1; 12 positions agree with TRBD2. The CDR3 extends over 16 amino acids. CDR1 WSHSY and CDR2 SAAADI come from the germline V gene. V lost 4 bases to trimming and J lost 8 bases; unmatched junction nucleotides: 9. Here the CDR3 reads CASSGDLAGGLDEQFF. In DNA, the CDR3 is TGCGCCAGCAGTGGGGACCTAGCGGGGGGGCTCGATGAGCAGTTCTTC.